One sample yielded the 22 T cell receptor beta chains listed below, sequenced in a study of blood T cell repertoires in COVID-19 (TCRdb year 2020). Library preparation employed the immunoSEQ multiplex PCR assay. In TCRdb, the immuneACCESS table is reduced to in-frame sequences with V and J assigned. These tables do not hold every clone; where another copy was compared, an unresolved V gene accounts for under half, and the others remain unexplained. The sample table holds some 46,000 clones, of which 82% were seen once. The ten largest clones capture 20% to 30% of the sample. The sequenced sample consisted of peripheral blood. All receptors come from a woman aged 55-70 years with acute or convalescent COVID-19.

The chain carries TRBV5-1 and TRBJ2-7, with 7 bases aligning to TRBD1. The ends lost 0 bases at V and 1 base at J; junction bases unmatched: 1. This CDR3 is built from 14 residues. Germline lookup yields CDR1 SGHRS and CDR2 YFSETQ. The CDR3 sequence is CASSLAQGSYEQYF. The CDR3 region has the DNA TGCGCCAGCAGCTTGGCACAGGGGTCCTACGAGCAGTACTTC.

This chain links TRBV7-2 with TRBJ2-7; a possible D gene is TRBD1 (6 bases). CDR3 length: 12 amino acids. Trimming left V 5 bases short and J 5 bases short, with 10 bases between. From germline, CDR1 is SGHTA and CDR2 FQGNSA. This chain's CDR3 is CASSLWTDEQYF. The CDR3 DNA follows: TGTGCCAGCAGCCTTTGGACAGACGAGCAGTACTTC. The full variable domain, in which reference TRBV7-2 and TRBJ2-7 provide the parts outside the CDR3, is GAGVSQSPSNKVTEKGKDVELRCDPISGHTALYWYRQSLGQGLEFLIYFQGNSAPDKSGLPSDRFSAERTGGSVSTLTIQRTQQEDSAVYLCASSLWTDEQYFGPGTRLTVT.

The V and J genes are TRBV9 and TRBJ1-2; no clear D gene. Germline loops: CDR1 SGDLS, CDR2 YYNGEE. This CDR3 has 13 residues. Trimming cost V 3 bases and J 4 bases, with 10 bases left between them. The CDR3 coding sequence is TGTGCCAGCAGCGACGGGTTTAGCTATGGCTACACCTTC. Translation: CASSDGFSYGYTF. The full variable domain, completed using reference TRBV9 and TRBJ1-2, is DSGVTQTPKHLITATGQRVTLRCSPRSGDLSVYWYQQSLDQGLQFLIQYYNGEERAKGNILERFSAQQFPDLHSELNLSSLELGDSALYFCASSDGFSYGYTFGSGTRLTVV.

This clone was seen a few times. V and J are TRBV20-1 and TRBJ1-4; no reliable D call. CDR3 length: 11 residues. Trimming took off 5 bases at V and 3 bases at J, with 4 bases between the two ends. Germline loops: CDR1 DFQATT, CDR2 SNEGSKA (reference sequence). The CDR3 loop reads CSAPANEKLFF. For the CDR3, the DNA is TGCAGTGCTCCAGCTAATGAAAAACTGTTTTTT.

The CDR3 DNA is TGTGCCAGCAGCCCCTCTACCGGACTCCAAAGCGCTTTCTTT. Protein sequence: CASSPSTGLQSAFF. This chain joins TRBV3-1 (or the pseudogene TRBV3-2) and TRBJ1-1; D is ambiguous. V was trimmed by 4 bases and J by 11 bases, leaving 20 bases between them. The CDR3 contains 14 residues. Germline assignment: CDR1 LGHDT and CDR2 YNNKEL (reference sequence).

The V call is TRBV30, the J call TRBJ1-3; D not resolved. The CDR3 has 14 amino acids. The V and J ends lost 2 bases and 0 bases respectively, with 8 bases between them. CDR1 and CDR2 from the germline V gene are GTSNPN and SVGIG (reference sequence). The CDR3 sequence is CAWSIPYSGNTIYF. DNA of the CDR3: TGTGCCTGGAGTATCCCCTACTCTGGAAACACCATATATTTT.

This chain connects TRBV7-3 to TRBJ2-1, with D perhaps TRBD2 (6 bases). The CDR3 consists of 15 residues. With 2 bases removed from V and 2 bases from J, the gap between germline ends came to 10 bases. The V gene's germline CDR1 is SGHTA and CDR2 FQGTGA. The CDR3 loop reads CASSLYGGTYNEQFF. DNA of the CDR3: TGTGCCAGCAGCTTATACGGGGGAACCTACAATGAGCAGTTCTTC. Based on the CDR3 plus reference TRBV7-3 and TRBJ2-1, the full variable domain is GAGVSQTPSNKVTEKGKYVELRCDPISGHTALYWYRQSLGQGPEFLIYFQGTGAADDSGLPNDRFFAVRPEGSVSTLKIQRTERGDSAVYLCASSLYGGTYNEQFFGPGTRLTVL.

The J gene is TRBJ2-5, the V gene TRBV11-1, with D tentatively TRBD2 (6 bases). The CDR3 is made up of 15 amino acids. V lost 5 bases and J lost 2, with 15 bases in between. The V gene's germline CDR1 is SGHAT and CDR2 FQDESV (reference sequence). The CDR3 nucleotides read TGTGCCAGCAGCCCGCGGGACTGGCAGCAAGAGACCCAGTACTTC. This encodes CASSPRDWQQETQYF. The variable domain in full, with the rest retrieved from reference TRBV11-1 and TRBJ2-5, is EAEVAQSPRYKITEKSQAVAFWCDPISGHATLYWYRQILGQGPELLVQFQDESVVDDSQLPKDRFSAERLKGVDSTLKIQPAELGDSAMYLCASSPRDWQQETQYFGPGTRLLVL.

This clone is a singleton in its sample. The chain employs TRBV6-2 or TRBV6-3 and TRBJ1-1; D may be TRBD1 (5 bases). The length of the CDR3 is 15 residues. In germline, CDR1 is MNHEY, CDR2 SVGEGT. Trimming shortened V by 0 bases and J by 1 base, and 9 bases separated the two germline ends. CDR3 residues: CASSYSRQGNTEAFF. The DNA of the CDR3 is TGTGCCAGCAGTTACTCGAGGCAGGGGAACACTGAAGCTTTCTTT.

The V call is TRBV24-1, the J call TRBJ1-1; D perhaps matches TRBD1 (5 bases). V lost 6 bases to trimming and J lost 4 bases, with 11 bases between them. The germline CDR1 and CDR2 sequences are KGHDR and SFDVKD. This CDR3 contains 13 residues. CDR3 coding DNA: TGTGCCACCAGTCCACGGGGGGGCACTGAAGCTTTCTTT. It specifies CATSPRGGTEAFF.

Only one count was recorded for this clone. The chain couples TRBV6-5 to TRBJ1-2; D remains unclear. The length of the CDR3 is 13 residues. CDR1 is MNHEY and CDR2 is SVGAGI in the germline V gene. V lost 0 bases to trimming and J lost 3 bases, with 5 bases between them. Written as DNA, the CDR3 is TGTGCCAGCAGTTACTCCCGGGACTATGGCTACACCTTC. This gives the protein CASSYSRDYGYTF.

The sample holds one count of this clone. This CDR3 is CASRNRVGNSPLHF. The DNA of the CDR3 is TGCGCCAGCAGAAACAGGGTAGGTAATTCACCCCTCCACTTT. This chain links TRBV4-1 with TRBJ1-6; the D gene is possibly TRBD1 (6 bases). V lost 6 bases to trimming and J lost 6 bases, with 12 bases between them. Germline V gene lookup returns CDR1 MGHRA and CDR2 YSYEKL. The CDR3 is 14 amino acids.

CDR3 sequence (DNA): TGCGCCAGCAGCTTGGTGCTAGCGGGGGTAGGCACAGATACGCAGTATTTT. It translates to CASSLVLAGVGTDTQYF. J is TRBJ2-3 and V is TRBV5-1, with 10 bases that match TRBD2. The V and J ends lost 0 bases and 1 base, in that order; junction bases with no gene match: 5. CDR1 is SGHRS and CDR2 is YFSETQ in the germline V gene. The CDR3 covers 17 residues.

The chain links TRBV6-5 to TRBJ1-2; 8 positions match TRBD1. Germline V gene lookup returns CDR1 MNHEY and CDR2 SVGAGI. V gave up 6 bases and J gave up 4 bases; unmatched junction bases: 7. The CDR3 loop spans 14 amino acids. In DNA, the CDR3 is TGTGCCAGCAGGCCCGACAGGGGAATCTATGGCTACACCTTC. Translating gives CASRPDRGIYGYTF.

The chain couples TRBV6-5 to TRBJ2-1, with 8 bases identical to TRBD2. The V and J ends lost 6 bases and 8 bases, in that order; junction bases with no gene match: 12. The germline CDR1 and CDR2 sequences are MNHEY and SVGAGI. The CDR3 sequence is 15 residues long. In DNA, the CDR3 is TGTGCCAGCAGAGCCTCCGCGGGGGGCCTGGATGAGCAGTTCTTC. This codes for CASRASAGGLDEQFF.

The chain carries TRBV11-2 and TRBJ2-3, with TRBD1 identical over 8 bases. The CDR3 totals 17 residues. Germline V gene lookup returns CDR1 SGHAT and CDR2 FQNNGV. V trimming: 0 bases; J trimming: 4 bases; junction bases outside the gene matches: 9. Written as DNA, the CDR3 is TGTGCCAGCAGCTTAGAGCAGGGGGCGAGGTTATCAGATACGCAGTATTTT. Protein product: CASSLEQGARLSDTQYF.

The chain is built from TRBV27 and TRBJ1-2; perhaps TRBD1 as D (6 bases). The ends were cut back, 5 bases at V and 3 bases at J, with 16 bases in the middle. Germline V gene lookup returns CDR1 MNHEY and CDR2 SMNVEV (reference sequence). The CDR3 covers 15 residues. CDR3 sequence (DNA): TGTGCCAGCAGTCCCTCTTGGACAGCAGACTATGGCTACACCTTC. Protein sequence: CASSPSWTADYGYTF.

The genes are TRBV7-2 and TRBJ2-7, with a weak D call TRBD1 (5 bases). Trimming left V 9 bases short and J 5 bases short, with 17 bases between. The CDR3 consists of 13 residues. Germline V CDR1 and CDR2: SGHTA, FQGNSA. The CDR3 protein is CASSGHLSDEQYF. The CDR3 DNA sequence: TGTGCCAGTTCCGGACACCTTTCTGACGAGCAGTACTTC.

The rearrangement uses TRBV14 and TRBJ1-2, with 8 bases aligning to TRBD1. Germline-derived CDR1 and CDR2 are SGHDN and FVKESK. This CDR3 has 14 amino acids. With 3 bases clipped from V and 4 bases from J, the junction kept 4 bases outside the gene matches. CDR3 loop: CASSQGTGGYGYTF. For the CDR3, the DNA is TGTGCCAGCAGCCAGGGAACAGGGGGCTATGGCTACACCTTC.

This chain uses TRBV14 with TRBJ1-4, with D uncertain. The germline V gene has CDR1 SGHDN and CDR2 FVKESK. V lost 4 bases and J lost 2, with 11 bases in between. The CDR3 has 15 amino acids. The DNA of the CDR3 is TGTGCCAGCAGCCCGCGAGGATTCACTAATGAAAAACTGTTTTTT. It is translated as CASSPRGFTNEKLFF.

The genes are TRBV29-1 and TRBJ2-4, with TRBD1 matching 7 bases. The CDR3 has 15 amino acids. The junction had 8 bases not matched to a gene; V was cut back by 6 bases and J by 0 bases. Germline V lookup: CDR1 SQVTM, CDR2 ANQGSEA. CDR3 DNA: TGCAGCGTGATGGCCCGGGACAGAGCCAAAAACATTCAGTACTTC. Translated, it gives CSVMARDRAKNIQYF.

The rearrangement links TRBV10-3 to TRBJ2-7; no clear D. Germline V lookup: CDR1 ENHRY, CDR2 SYGVKD. This CDR3 is 13 amino acids long. Between the trimmed V and J ends, which lost 6 bases and 6 bases, there was a span of 15 bases. The CDR3 region is CAISPKELGEQYF. CDR3 in DNA: TGTGCCATCAGCCCGAAGGAGTTGGGCGAGCAGTACTTC.